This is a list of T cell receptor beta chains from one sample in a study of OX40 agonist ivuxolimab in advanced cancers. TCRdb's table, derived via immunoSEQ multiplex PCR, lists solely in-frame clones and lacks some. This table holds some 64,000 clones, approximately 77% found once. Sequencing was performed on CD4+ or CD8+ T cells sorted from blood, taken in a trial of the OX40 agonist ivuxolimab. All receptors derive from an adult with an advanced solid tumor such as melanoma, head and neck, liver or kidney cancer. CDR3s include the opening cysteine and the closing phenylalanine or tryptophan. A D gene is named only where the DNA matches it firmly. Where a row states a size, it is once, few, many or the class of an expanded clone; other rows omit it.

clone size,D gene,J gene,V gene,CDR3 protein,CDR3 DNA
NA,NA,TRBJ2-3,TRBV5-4,CASSTLTDTQYF,TGTGCCAGCAGCACCCTCACAGATACGCAGTATTTT
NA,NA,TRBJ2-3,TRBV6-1,CASREAGTDTQYF,TGTGCCAGCAGAGAGGCAGGCACAGATACGCAGTATTTT
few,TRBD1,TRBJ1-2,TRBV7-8,CASSLYGQGANYGYTF,TGTGCCAGCAGCTTATATGGCCAGGGGGCCAACTATGGCTACACCTTC
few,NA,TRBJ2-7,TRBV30,CAWTDRSYGQYF,TGTGCCTGGACAGACAGGTCCTACGGGCAGTACTTC
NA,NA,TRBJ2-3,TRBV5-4,CASSLQVDRTDTQYF,TGTGCCAGCAGCTTGCAAGTAGACCGCACAGATACGCAGTATTTT
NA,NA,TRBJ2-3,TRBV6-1,CASRGDGTDTQYF,TGTGCCAGCAGAGGGGACGGCACAGATACGCAGTATTTT
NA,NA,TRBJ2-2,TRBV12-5,CASGLTPTGELFF,TGTGCTAGTGGTTTGACTCCGACCGGGGAGCTGTTTTTT
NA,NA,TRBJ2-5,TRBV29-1,CSARLDQETQYF,TGCAGCGCCAGACTGGATCAAGAGACCCAGTACTTC
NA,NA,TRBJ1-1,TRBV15,CATSGDGLVAFF,TGTGCCACCAGCGGGGATGGGCTAGTAGCTTTCTTT
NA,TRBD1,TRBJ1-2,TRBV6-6,CASSSTGANYGYTF,TGTGCCAGCAGTTCCACAGGGGCTAACTATGGCTACACCTTC
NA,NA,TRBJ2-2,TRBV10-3,CAISELGYTGELFF,TGTGCCATCAGTGAATTGGGGTACACCGGGGAGCTGTTTTTT
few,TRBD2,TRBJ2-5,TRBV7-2,CASSPVLAGGPGETQYF,TGTGCCAGCAGCCCAGTCTTAGCGGGAGGGCCTGGAGAGACCCAGTACTTC
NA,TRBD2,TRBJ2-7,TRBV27,CASGLAGYLDEQYF,TGTGCCAGCGGACTAGCGGGATATTTAGACGAGCAGTACTTC
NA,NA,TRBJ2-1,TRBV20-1,CSGEGQYEQFF,TGCAGTGGCGAGGGGCAGTATGAGCAGTTCTTC
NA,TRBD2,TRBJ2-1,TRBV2,CASGLRTSGRPGDNEQFF,TGTGCCAGCGGGTTAAGGACTAGCGGGAGGCCAGGTGACAATGAGCAGTTCTTC
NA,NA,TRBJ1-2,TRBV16,CASSQSRGSLYGYTF,TGTGCCAGCAGCCAATCTAGGGGTTCCCTGTATGGCTACACCTTC
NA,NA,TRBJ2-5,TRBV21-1,CASSKASTLGDQYF,TGTGCCAGCAGCAAAGCTTCTACCCTAGGGGACCAGTACTTC
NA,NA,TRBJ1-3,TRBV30,CAWSDWGGGNTIYF,TGTGCCTGGAGTGATTGGGGGGGAGGAAACACCATATATTTT
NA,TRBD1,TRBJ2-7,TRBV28,CASSFAGGRVEQYF,TGTGCCAGCAGTTTTGCAGGGGGCCGGGTCGAGCAGTACTTC
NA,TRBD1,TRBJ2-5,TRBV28,CASSEQGYETQYF,TGTGCCAGCAGTGAACAGGGGTACGAGACCCAGTACTTC
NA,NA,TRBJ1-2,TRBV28,CASSYRNYGYTF,TGTGCCAGCAGTTATAGAAACTATGGCTACACCTTC
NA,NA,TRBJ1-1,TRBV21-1,CASSKKVSEGGTEHTEAFF,TGTGCCAGCAGCAAAAAGGTTTCGGAGGGGGGCACGGAGCACACTGAAGCTTTCTTT
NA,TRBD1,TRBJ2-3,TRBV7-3,CASSSSAGGGADTQYF,TGTGCCAGCAGCTCATCCGCAGGGGGCGGGGCAGATACGCAGTATTTT
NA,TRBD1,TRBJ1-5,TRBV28,CASSPHRGNSNQPQHF,TGTGCCAGCAGTCCCCACAGGGGGAATAGCAATCAGCCCCAGCATTTT
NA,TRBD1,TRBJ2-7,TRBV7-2,CASSVRTGEDYEQYF,TGTGCCAGCAGCGTAAGGACAGGGGAGGACTACGAGCAGTACTTC
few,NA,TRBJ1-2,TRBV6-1,CASTRRGEDYTF,TGTGCCAGCACCCGACGGGGAGAGGACTACACCTTC
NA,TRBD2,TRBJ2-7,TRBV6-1,CASSGLAGVYEQYF,TGTGCCAGCTCCGGACTAGCGGGAGTCTACGAGCAGTACTTC
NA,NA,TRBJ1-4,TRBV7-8,CASSLDSGETNEKLFF,TGTGCCAGCAGCTTAGATAGCGGGGAAACTAATGAAAAACTGTTTTTT
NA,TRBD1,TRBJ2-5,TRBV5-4,CASSLGGTGGGTQYF,TGTGCCAGCAGCTTGGGCGGGACAGGGGGGGGGACCCAGTACTTC
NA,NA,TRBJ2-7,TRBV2,CASTISRSEQYF,TGTGCCAGCACCATTAGTAGAAGCGAGCAGTACTTC
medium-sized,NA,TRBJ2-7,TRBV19,CASSLTALNYEQYF,TGTGCCAGTAGTTTGACAGCCCTCAACTACGAGCAGTACTTC
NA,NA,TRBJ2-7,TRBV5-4,CASRFMGSTMVEYF,TGTGCCAGCCGGTTCATGGGGTCGACCATGGTGGAGTACTTC
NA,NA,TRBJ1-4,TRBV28,CASSLFGEKLFF,TGTGCCAGCAGTTTATTCGGTGAAAAACTGTTTTTT
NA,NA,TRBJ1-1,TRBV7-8,CASSLGGVAEAFF,TGTGCCAGCAGCTTAGGGGGGGTAGCTGAAGCTTTCTTT
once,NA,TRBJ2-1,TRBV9,CASSVGVVENEQFF,TGTGCCAGCAGCGTAGGGGTCGTTGAAAATGAGCAGTTCTTC
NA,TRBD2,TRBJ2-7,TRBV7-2,CASSQALAGVYEQYF,TGCGCCAGCAGCCAAGCACTAGCGGGAGTTTACGAGCAGTACTTC